The next 20 T cell receptor beta chains were all read from a single sample in a study of blood T cell repertoires in COVID-19. Data came from immunoSEQ multiplex PCR; TCRdb stores just in-frame clones and leaves some out. The sample carries roughly 80,000 clones, around nine tenths recorded once. Sequencing was done on a sample of peripheral blood. These receptors were obtained from an elderly woman with active or convalescent COVID-19.

The J gene is TRBJ1-2, the V gene TRBV7-9; 8 bases map to TRBD1. With V trimmed by 5 bases and J by 4 bases, 15 bases remained unmatched. Germline V gene lookup returns CDR1 SEHNR and CDR2 FQNEAQ (reference sequence). The CDR3 is 17 amino acids. CDR3: CASSPRLGQGRIYGYTF. Written as DNA, the CDR3 is TGTGCCAGCAGCCCCAGACTCGGACAGGGCCGAATCTATGGCTACACCTTC.

This clone was observed a handful of times. The J gene is TRBJ1-2, the V gene TRBV3-1 (or the pseudogene TRBV3-2), with unresolved D. The germline V gene encodes CDR1 LGHDT and CDR2 YNNKEL (reference sequence). With 2 bases removed from V and 7 bases from J, the gap between germline ends came to 14 bases. The CDR3 has 14 amino acids. DNA of the CDR3: TGTGCCAGCAGCCAAAATCCTGCCAGTATTGGCTACACCTTC. Its translation: CASSQNPASIGYTF.

This chain uses TRBV18 with TRBJ1-4, with 8 bases identical to TRBD1. The CDR3 spans 15 residues. V was clipped by 1 base and J by 3 bases; unmatched bases: 1. The germline V gene encodes CDR1 KGHSH and CDR2 LQKENI. The CDR3 DNA sequence: TGTGCCAGCTCACCACAGACAGGGGCTAATGAAAAACTGTTTTTT. Translation: CASSPQTGANEKLFF.

V and J are TRBV4-1 and TRBJ1-2, with 7 positions matching TRBD1. Germline-derived CDR1 and CDR2 are MGHRA and YSYEKL. V shed 1 base, J shed 4 bases, and the junction held 6 bases outside the gene matches. This CDR3 is built from 15 residues. The CDR3 region has the DNA TGCGCCAGCAGCCAAGGCCAGGGGGGCGCCTATGGCTACACCTTC. It codes for CASSQGQGGAYGYTF.

This chain joins TRBV11-2 and TRBJ2-4; TRBD2 matches 9 bases. This CDR3 spans 16 amino acids. Germline V lookup: CDR1 SGHAT, CDR2 FQNNGV. V lost 5 bases and J lost 6; bases outside the gene matches: 11. CDR3 region: CASSTQGLAVGNIQYF. In nucleotides, the CDR3 is TGTGCCAGCAGCACCCAGGGACTAGCAGTAGGAAACATTCAGTACTTC.

This clone was recorded only once. The chain combines TRBV7-7 with TRBJ2-6, with a weak D call TRBD1 (6 bases). V lost 5 bases and J lost 2, with 10 bases in between. Germline V gene data show CDR1 as SSHAT and CDR2 as FNYEAQ (reference sequence). CDR3 length equals 15 residues. CDR3 coding DNA: TGTGCCAGCAGCGAGGGGGAAACTGGGGCCAACGTCCTGACTTTC. This sequence encodes CASSEGETGANVLTF.

CDR3 DNA sequence: TGCGCCAGCAGCGAACAGGGGATATCCTACGAGCAGTACTTC. Encoded protein: CASSEQGISYEQYF. The chain carries TRBV5-1 and TRBJ2-7; TRBD1 matches at 7 bases. This CDR3 comprises 14 residues. V shed 4 bases, J shed 1 base, and the junction held 5 bases outside the gene matches. Germline values: CDR1 SGHRS, CDR2 YFSETQ. Full variable domain (outside the CDR3, taken from reference TRBV5-1 and TRBJ2-7): KAGVTQTPRYLIKTRGQQVTLSCSPISGHRSVSWYQQTPGQGLQFLFEYFSETQRNKGNFPGRFSGRQFSNSRSEMNVSTLELGDSALYLCASSEQGISYEQYFGPGTRLTVT.

Comment on this clone: Germline is not matched at one junction end, which may reflect a read error. The chain uses TRBV6-2 or TRBV6-3 and TRBJ1-5; 7 bases line up with TRBD1. The germline V gene has CDR1 MNHEY and CDR2 SVGEGT. This CDR3 has 16 amino acids. CDR3 DNA sequence: TGTGCCAGCCGTTATGGGGACAGTTTTGCTAATCAGCCCCAGCATTTT. Protein sequence: CASRYGDSFANQPQHF.

This clone was seen a handful of times. The chain has TRBV6-2 or TRBV6-3 and TRBJ2-7; possible D gene TRBD2, 5 bases. Trimming cost V 5 bases and J 6 bases, with 11 bases left between them. CDR3 length: 12 residues. The V gene's germline CDR1 is MNHEY and CDR2 SVGEGT. Here the CDR3 DNA reads TGTGCCAGCAGTCAACCTAGCCCCGAGCAGTACTTC. It encodes CASSQPSPEQYF.

The chain uses TRBV6-6 and TRBJ2-7, with D perhaps TRBD2 (5 bases). Trimming removed 6 bases at V and 5 bases at J, with 11 bases between. This CDR3 comprises 12 residues. Germline-derived CDR1 and CDR2 are MNHNY and SVGAGI (reference sequence). The CDR3 loop reads CASSPSEDEQYF. DNA for the CDR3: TGTGCCAGCAGCCCCTCGGAGGACGAGCAGTACTTC.

The chain carries TRBV11-2 and TRBJ2-1; 11 nucleotides line up with TRBD2. V lost 4 bases and J lost 12; bases outside the gene matches: 14. In germline, CDR1 is SGHAT, CDR2 FQNNGV. The CDR3 is 16 residues long. The CDR3 nucleotides are TGTGCCAGCAGCTCCCTTAGCGGGAGGGCCTTTTTACGGCAGTTCTTC. Residues: CASSSLSGRAFLRQFF.

On this clone itself: At one end the junction does not follow the germline gene, possibly because of a read error. This chain joins TRBV5-5 and TRBJ1-6, with TRBD1 identical over 10 bases. From germline, CDR1 is SGHKS and CDR2 YYEKEE (reference sequence). The CDR3 is made up of 12 amino acids. This CDR3 is CASSFRSGQGDF. The CDR3 DNA reads TGTGCCAGCAGCTTTCGTTCTGGACAGGGGGACTTT.

J is TRBJ2-7 and V is TRBV5-1; TRBD1 matches 9 bases. Germline V gives CDR1 SGHRS, CDR2 YFSETQ. This CDR3 comprises 16 residues. V was clipped by 4 bases and J by 0 bases; unmatched bases: 8. The CDR3 spells CASSNYRGRVSYEQYF. The CDR3 DNA reads as TGCGCCAGCAGCAACTACAGGGGGCGCGTCTCCTACGAGCAGTACTTC.

This chain connects TRBV7-9 to TRBJ1-1; 8 nucleotides align to TRBD1. The CDR3 sequence is 17 residues long. The junction had 11 bases not matched to a gene; V was cut back by 2 bases and J by 3 bases. Per the germline V gene, CDR1 is SEHNR and CDR2 is FQNEAQ (reference sequence). CDR3 coding DNA: TGTGCCAGCAGCTTATTCCCCCCCCGGACAGGGTACACTGAAGCTTTCTTT. It specifies CASSLFPPRTGYTEAFF.

This chain links TRBV12-3 or TRBV12-4 with TRBJ2-2; D is undetermined. Deletions cut 5 bases from V and 6 bases from J, with 4 bases between. CDR3 size: 11 residues. CDR3 sequence reads: CASSPAGELFF. CDR3 coding DNA: TGTGCCAGCAGTCCGGCCGGGGAGCTGTTTTTT.

The CDR3 protein is CASSQGLAGAGGTQYF. In DNA, the CDR3 is TGTGCCAGCAGCCAAGGACTAGCGGGAGCCGGGGGTACGCAGTATTTT. The J gene is TRBJ2-3, the V gene TRBV5-4; 13 bases align to TRBD2. Trimming at V came to 4 bases and at J to 8 bases, leaving 10 bases not matched to a gene. Germline CDR1 SGHNT, CDR2 YYREEE (reference sequence). This CDR3 has 16 amino acids.

J is TRBJ1-6 and V is TRBV29-1, with D possibly being TRBD1 (6 bases). Trimming removed 8 bases at V and 5 bases at J, with 16 bases between. CDR3 length: 14 amino acids. In germline, CDR1 is SQVTM, CDR2 ANQGSEA. For the CDR3, the DNA is TGCAGCCCAAGACAGGCCCCTCATAATTCACCCCTCCACTTT. As protein: CSPRQAPHNSPLHF.

This chain uses TRBV6-8 with TRBJ1-2; a weak D match, TRBD1 (5 bases). Germline V gene lookup returns CDR1 MNHGY and CDR2 SAAAGT. The CDR3 sequence is 16 residues long. Trimming cost V 6 bases and J 2 bases, with 19 bases left between them. CDR3 in DNA: TGTGCCAGCAGCCTACTACGGGACTTCCTAAACTATGGCTACACCTTC. It specifies CASSLLRDFLNYGYTF.

The table lists this clone with a count of one. V usage is TRBV5-1 and J usage is TRBJ2-3; perhaps TRBD2 as D (6 bases). Trimming stripped 4 bases from V and 2 bases from J, with 8 bases between. The CDR3 length is 13 residues. Per the germline V gene, CDR1 is SGHRS and CDR2 is YFSETQ. The CDR3 sequence is CASSAGNTDTQYF. CDR3 in DNA: TGCGCCAGCAGCGCGGGGAACACAGATACGCAGTATTTT.

In this sample, this clone turned up a few times. The gene calls are TRBV19 and TRBJ1-5; 7 bases align to TRBD1. The CDR3 is made up of 15 amino acids. Trimming at V came to 7 bases and at J to 0 bases, leaving 6 bases not matched to a gene. Germline V gives CDR1 LNHDA, CDR2 SQIVND (reference sequence). The CDR3 nucleotides are TGTGCCAGTAAGCCCGGGACAGTTAGCAATCAGCCCCAGCATTTT. Translating it yields CASKPGTVSNQPQHF. Drawing the rest from reference TRBV19 and TRBJ1-5, the complete variable domain is DGGITQSPKYLFRKEGQNVTLSCEQNLNHDAMYWYRQDPGQGLRLIYYSQIVNDFQKGDIAEGYSVSREKKESFPLTVTSAQKNPTAFYLCASKPGTVSNQPQHFGDGTRLSIL.